A selection of T cell receptor beta chains follows, all from one sample in a study of T cells in Graves' hyperthyroidism and ophthalmopathy. One entry per CDR3 protein, called by TCRdb with MiXCR from the multiplex PCR reads. The sample contains more than 300,000 distinct CDR3 sequences, about 12% of which appear only once. Sequences were obtained from blood. These TCRs come from a woman under 30 with Graves' hyperthyroidism. Both conserved end residues are part of each CDR3. Each record gives: D gene, V gene, J gene, clone size, CDR3 protein. A D gene is named only where the DNA matches it firmly. Rows give clone size only sometimes, using once, few, many, or a class for an expanded clone.

TRBD2	TRBV11-3	TRBJ2-3	many	CASSQGQLSGGGAPDTQYF
-	TRBV19	TRBJ1-6	few	CATQTGNSPLHF
-	TRBV5-1	TRBJ2-7	many	CASSFRVSSYEQYF
-	TRBV6-1	TRBJ2-7	many	CASGYSEGEQYF
-	TRBV5-8	TRBJ2-5	many	CASSHAGNEETQYF
TRBD2	TRBV20-1	TRBJ2-3	many	CSARMAGVPTDTQYF
-	TRBV18	TRBJ2-1	many	CASTQDNEQFF
TRBD2	TRBV27	TRBJ2-5	-	CASSLMGGGQETQYF
-	TRBV6-5	TRBJ1-2	-	CASSKDGVLGYTF
TRBD1	TRBV3-1	TRBJ2-2	many	CASSQIQGFAGELFF
-	TRBV27	TRBJ2-1	few	CASSTDNEQFF
-	TRBV28	TRBJ1-1	many	CASSWGGIGAEAFF
-	TRBV7-2	TRBJ1-6	many	CASSSPGTPNSPLHF
TRBD1	TRBV6-1	TRBJ2-7	few	CASSPNRGDSYEQYF
-	TRBV12-3/TRBV12-4	TRBJ1-4	many	CASSLGFGAAWKLFF